Listed here are 16 T cell receptor beta chains from one sample, sequenced in a study of T cell responses to AZD1222 COVID-19 vaccine. Only in-frame clones appear in the TCRdb table, and some are missing; sequencing was by immunoSEQ multiplex PCR. The sample shows 120,000 or so clones, about 89% of them seen only once. This specimen consisted of peripheral blood, obtained 28 days after the second AZD1222 dose. The receptors come from an adult who received the AZD1222 COVID-19 vaccine.

The chain's CDR3 is CASRGVRNEQYF. In nucleotides, the CDR3 is TGTGCCAGCAGGGGGGTAAGAAACGAGCAGTACTTC. J is TRBJ2-7 and V is TRBV7-9; D might be TRBD1 or TRBD2, each matching 5 bases. V gave up 6 bases and J gave up 5 bases, with 11 bases separating them. Germline assignment: CDR1 SEHNR and CDR2 FQNEAQ (reference sequence). CDR3 length: 12 amino acids.

The J gene is TRBJ2-4, the V gene TRBV29-1, with D perhaps TRBD2 (5 bases). The V end was cut by 0 bases, the J end by 3 bases, with 12 bases between. The CDR3 totals 15 residues. Germline loops: CDR1 SQVTM, CDR2 ANQGSEA. As DNA, the CDR3 is TGCAGCGTTGAAGACGGGGAATGGGGCAAAAACATTCAGTACTTC. Protein product: CSVEDGEWGKNIQYF.

The V gene is TRBV30, the J gene TRBJ1-2, with D maybe TRBD1 (5 bases). The V gene lost 0 bases and the J gene lost 5 bases, with 7 bases spanning the gap. The CDR3 spans 12 residues. Germline CDR1 GTSNPN, CDR2 SVGIG (reference sequence). CDR3 in DNA: TGTGCCTGGAGTGTTCGGGGGTATGGCTACACCTTC. Translated, it gives CAWSVRGYGYTF.

This rearrangement joins TRBV6-5 to TRBJ2-7, with D perhaps matching TRBD1 (5 bases). V lost 0 bases to trimming and J lost 2 bases, with 8 bases between them. The CDR3 runs 14 residues. Germline-derived CDR1 and CDR2 are MNHEY and SVGAGI. CDR3 bases: TGTGCCAGCAGTTACTCAAGGGGAACCTACGAGCAGTACTTC. Translating it yields CASSYSRGTYEQYF.

This clone appeared a single time. The rearrangement joins TRBV7-8 to TRBJ2-3; no definite D call. The germline V gene encodes CDR1 SGHVS and CDR2 FQNEAQ. Trimming removed 5 bases at V and 6 bases at J, with 9 bases between. This CDR3 is built from 12 residues. The CDR3 sequence: CASSHFVDTQYF. CDR3 nucleotides: TGTGCCAGCAGCCACTTTGTGGATACGCAGTATTTT.

The chain has TRBV4-1 and TRBJ2-7; D perhaps matches TRBD2 (7 bases). Trimming removed 4 bases at V and 3 bases at J, with 19 bases between. The V gene's germline CDR1 is MGHRA and CDR2 YSYEKL. CDR3 length equals 16 residues. CDR3 DNA sequence: TGCGCCAGCAGCCCCTCGGGGGGCGGGGGTGGCTACGAGCAGTACTTC. It translates to CASSPSGGGGGYEQYF.

This clone has just a few counts. The CDR3 here is CASSLRGSPLHF. The CDR3 DNA is TGTGCCAGCAGCTTACGCGGTTCACCCCTCCACTTT. V is TRBV5-4 and J is TRBJ1-6; D remains ambiguous. The CDR3 runs 12 residues. Trimming cost V 2 bases and J 9 bases, with 6 bases left between them. Germline V gives CDR1 SGHNT, CDR2 YYREEE (reference sequence).

The chain is built from TRBV7-6 and TRBJ2-1; D is ambiguous. The V gene lost 2 bases and the J gene lost 0 bases, with 17 bases spanning the gap. The length of the CDR3 is 18 residues. In germline, CDR1 is SGHVS, CDR2 FNYEAQ. DNA of the CDR3: TGTGCCAGCAGCTTATTCGGTACCCTTCCCAGCTCCTACAATGAGCAGTTCTTC. Translating gives CASSLFGTLPSSYNEQFF.

This clone was seen only once. The V call is TRBV7-2, the J call TRBJ2-1; no clear D gene. V lost 3 bases and J 9 bases, leaving 12 bases between the germline ends. This CDR3 contains 13 residues. Germline CDR1 and CDR2: SGHTA and FQGNSA. The CDR3 DNA reads TGTGCCAGCAGCTTCGGACCCTCCGGTGAGCAGTTCTTC. Translation gives CASSFGPSGEQFF.

The chain uses TRBV18 and TRBJ1-3; D gene ambiguous. The CDR3 has 15 residues. Trimming pared 2 bases from V and 0 bases from J, leaving 8 bases between. In germline, CDR1 is KGHSH, CDR2 LQKENI. CDR3 residues: CASSPRQNSGNTIYF. CDR3 bases: TGTGCCAGCTCACCAAGGCAGAACTCTGGAAACACCATATATTTT.

This clone was seen more than once but under ten times. The chain links TRBV11-3 to TRBJ1-1; 8 bases line up with TRBD1. The trim removed 5 bases at V and 2 bases at J, leaving 13 bases unmatched. This CDR3 comprises 17 residues. Germline assignment: CDR1 SGHNT and CDR2 YENEEA. CDR3 coding DNA: TGTGCCAGCAGCCCCGGATTAGGGACAGGCCCTAACACTGAAGCTTTCTTT. Its translation: CASSPGLGTGPNTEAFF.

A word on this clone: Other DNA sequences in the sample encode the same CDR3. The chain carries TRBV11-3 and TRBJ1-1; 7 positions match TRBD1. Trimming at V came to 0 bases and at J to 4 bases, leaving 2 bases not matched to a gene. The CDR3 runs 14 residues. Looked up from germline, CDR1 is SGHNT and CDR2 is YENEEA. The CDR3 DNA reads as TGTGCCAGCAGCTTAGACCCAGGGGGCACTGAAGCTTTCTTT. Protein sequence: CASSLDPGGTEAFF.

This chain links TRBV12-3 or TRBV12-4 with TRBJ1-1; D remains ambiguous. V dropped 6 bases and J dropped 8 bases, with 10 bases sitting between them. CDR3 length: 11 amino acids. CDR3 coding DNA: TGTGCCAGCAGCATAACAGTGGAAGCTTTCTTT. It yields the protein CASSITVEAFF.

The rearrangement links TRBV19 to TRBJ1-1; 8 bases fit TRBD1. This CDR3 has 15 amino acids. Germline-derived CDR1 and CDR2 are LNHDA and SQIVND (reference sequence). The V segment lost 9 bases and the J segment 3 bases; nucleotides outside the gene matches: 12. CDR3 region: CASELDREGDTEAFF. The CDR3 nucleotides read TGTGCCAGCGAACTGGACAGGGAAGGGGACACTGAAGCTTTCTTT.

In its sample, this clone was seen once. This chain uses TRBV6-1 with TRBJ2-5, with TRBD1 matching 9 bases. Germline lookup yields CDR1 MNHNS and CDR2 SASEGT. V shed 3 bases and J 4 bases; nucleotides not matched to a gene: 12. CDR3 length: 17 amino acids. Here the CDR3 DNA reads TGTGCCAGCAGTGATATGAGGGACAGGGTTGGAAGAGAGACCCAGTACTTC. It yields the protein CASSDMRDRVGRETQYF.

This rearrangement joins TRBV14 to TRBJ1-5; D unclear. V shed 4 bases and J shed 5 bases, with 6 bases lying between them. This CDR3 has 12 amino acids. Germline CDR1 SGHDN, CDR2 FVKESK. In DNA form, the CDR3 reads TGTGCCAGCAGCCTTAGGGATCAGCCCCAGCATTTT. This gives the protein CASSLRDQPQHF.